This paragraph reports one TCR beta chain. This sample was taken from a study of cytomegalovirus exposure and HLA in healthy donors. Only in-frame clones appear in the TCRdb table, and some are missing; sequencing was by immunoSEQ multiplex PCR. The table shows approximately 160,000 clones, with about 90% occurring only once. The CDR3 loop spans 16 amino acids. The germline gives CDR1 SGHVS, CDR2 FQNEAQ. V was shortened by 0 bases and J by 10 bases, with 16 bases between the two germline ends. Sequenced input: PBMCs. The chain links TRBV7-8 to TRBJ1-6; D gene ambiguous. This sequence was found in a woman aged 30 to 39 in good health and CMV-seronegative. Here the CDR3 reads CASSLAERGLGSPLHF. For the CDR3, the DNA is TGTGCCAGCAGCTTAGCGGAACGGGGTTTGGGATCACCCCTCCACTTT.